This T cell receptor beta chain was identified during a study of T cells in Graves' hyperthyroidism and ophthalmopathy. Background on the study: Peripheral blood collection took place at initial diagnosis, before any treatment. General observations from the study: Blood samples included most of the expanded thyroid clonotypes exceeding 0.001.

In patients aged 18 to 65, hyperthyroidism was newly diagnosed, with duration under 2 months. A roughly 9.3 ml volume of fresh peripheral blood provided the PBMCs. Looked up from germline, CDR1 is DFQATT and CDR2 is SNEGSKA (reference sequence). The ends were cut back, 5 bases at V and 7 bases at J, with 15 bases in the middle. The CDR3 is made up of 13 amino acids. RNA transcripts gave rise to amplified TCR beta CDR3 regions. The HTBI primer set served for first-round RT-PCR of the TCR CDR3. From the multiplex PCR reads, TCRdb called clonotypes with MiXCR, one entry per CDR3 protein. There are around 700,000 distinct CDR3 sequences in the sample; around 19% occur only once, and over 15% lies in the top ten. Worth noting for this clonotype: Its antigen is not known.

The sample was blood. This chain uses TRBV20-1 with TRBJ2-1; possibly TRBD2 for D (6 bases). The sequence was obtained from a woman in her 50s with Graves' hyperthyroidism that later progressed to Graves' ophthalmopathy. CDR3 region: CSAAPTGRNEQFF. In DNA form, the CDR3 reads TGCAGTGCTGCCCCCACGGGGAGGAATGAGCAGTTCTTC.